The entry below describes one T cell receptor beta chain. No antigen is known for it. These data are taken from a study of beta chain features in type 1 diabetes. Sequenced material consisted of expressed TCRB transcripts (all of the isolated RNA was reverse transcribed). Some 3.8 million reads, on average, came from each naive, central memory and regulatory T cell sample. Assay: immunoSEQ multiplex PCR; the TCRdb copy retains only in-frame clones and omits some. This table has some 150,000 clones, 9% to 9.5% appearing once. Overall study results and limits: For cells with high TCR expression, cDNA sequencing could yield over-representation.

The V gene's germline CDR1 is LNHDA and CDR2 SQIVND (reference sequence). V lost 2 bases and J lost 1; bases outside the gene matches: 2. CDR3 length: 15 residues. The specimen was central memory CD4+ T cells from blood. The genes are TRBV19 and TRBJ2-1, with TRBD2 identical over 7 bases. This receptor was taken from a man aged 18-30 years in good health. Written as DNA, the CDR3 is TGTGCCAGTAGTATAACCGGGGGGTCCTACAATGAGCAGTTCTTC. Protein: CASSITGGSYNEQFF.